Below, 22 T cell receptor beta chains from the same sample are listed, as sequenced in a study of T cell responses to AZD1222 COVID-19 vaccine. The table came from immunoSEQ multiplex PCR; TCRdb's copy has only in-frame clones and leaves some out. The repertoire holds 85,000 to 130,000 clones, with approximately 90% as singletons. The sequenced sample was peripheral blood, obtained on day 0 of AZD1222 vaccination. The receptor set was obtained from an adult in good health.

The gene calls are TRBV7-6 and TRBJ1-2, with 12 bases identical to TRBD1. J gave up 2 bases and V 2 bases, and 6 bases lay outside the gene matches. Germline V gene sequence: CDR1 SGHVS, CDR2 FNYEAQ. The CDR3 spans 17 residues. In nucleotides, the CDR3 is TGTGCCAGCAGCTTACGCCAGGGACAGGGGGCAAACTATGGCTACACCTTC. Translation: CASSLRQGQGANYGYTF.

The chain has TRBV27 and TRBJ2-1; the D is unclear. The length of the CDR3 is 14 residues. Germline assignment: CDR1 MNHEY and CDR2 SMNVEV (reference sequence). Trimming pared 6 bases from V and 3 bases from J, leaving 12 bases between. In nucleotides, the CDR3 is TGTGCCAGCAGGGGCGTAACGATCTACAATGAGCAGTTCTTC. Its protein product is CASRGVTIYNEQFF.

V gene TRBV7-6 combines with J gene TRBJ2-7; unclear D gene. The CDR3 is made up of 13 amino acids. Germline values: CDR1 SGHVS, CDR2 FNYEAQ. Trimming stripped 5 bases from V and 5 bases from J, with 13 bases between. The CDR3 spells CASSRGVADEQYF. The CDR3 DNA sequence: TGTGCCAGCAGCCGTGGTGTAGCTGACGAGCAGTACTTC. The variable domain in full, with the rest retrieved from reference TRBV7-6 and TRBJ2-7, is GAGVSQSPRYKVTKRGQDVALRCDPISGHVSLYWYRQALGQGPEFLTYFNYEAQQDKSGLPNDRFSAERPEGSISTLTIQRTEQRDSAMYRCASSRGVADEQYFGPGTRLTVT.

V and J are TRBV27 and TRBJ1-3, with D unclear. The V end lost 0 bases, the J end lost 2 bases, and 5 bases lay between the germline ends. CDR3 length: 14 residues. The germline CDR1 and CDR2 sequences are MNHEY and SMNVEV (reference sequence). In DNA form, the CDR3 reads TGTGCCAGCAGTTTATCTGGGGCTGGAAACACCATATATTTT. It yields the protein CASSLSGAGNTIYF.

This rearrangement joins TRBV11-2 to TRBJ1-5; tentatively, D is TRBD1 (5 bases). CDR3 length: 13 amino acids. CDR1 SGHAT and CDR2 FQNNGV come from the germline V gene. Trimming took 5 bases from V and 6 from J, leaving 11 bases between them. The DNA of the CDR3 is TGTGCCAGCAGCCCAGGGAGCGGTCAGCCCCAGCATTTT. This translates into CASSPGSGQPQHF.

This clone has ten or more counts. The chain uses TRBV5-6 and TRBJ1-4; no clear D gene. The V and J ends lost 5 bases and 2 bases respectively, with 10 bases between them. Per germline, CDR1 SGHDT and CDR2 YYEEEE. This CDR3 is built from 14 residues. The CDR3 loop reads CASSVTDTNEKLFF. CDR3 coding DNA: TGTGCCAGCAGTGTGACGGACACTAATGAAAAACTGTTTTTT.

This clone has just a few counts. V usage is TRBV6-5 and J usage is TRBJ1-5, with 7 bases that match TRBD1. The CDR3 sequence is 13 residues long. V lost 7 bases, J lost 10 bases, and 10 bases stayed unmatched. The germline V gene encodes CDR1 MNHEY and CDR2 SVGAGI. In DNA form, the CDR3 reads TGTGCCAGCAATACAGGGGACCTCCGACCCCAGCATTTT. Translated, it gives CASNTGDLRPQHF.

This clone was picked up one time. CDR3 protein: CASNEPGQEETQYF. In nucleotides, the CDR3 is TGCGCCAGCAACGAACCGGGACAAGAAGAGACCCAGTACTTC. The gene calls are TRBV10-2 and TRBJ2-5; perhaps TRBD1 as D (6 bases). The CDR3 totals 14 residues. Per the germline V gene, CDR1 is WSHSY and CDR2 is SAAADI. Trimming cost V 7 bases and J 3 bases, with 15 bases left between them.

Many counts were recorded for this clone. The V call is TRBV6-5, the J call TRBJ2-7; 9 bases are shared with TRBD1. CDR1 and CDR2 (germline): MNHEY, SVGAGI. The V segment lost 6 bases and the J segment 7 bases; nucleotides outside the gene matches: 10. This CDR3 comprises 14 residues. This CDR3 is CASRPGTGLGEQYF. DNA for the CDR3: TGTGCCAGCAGACCGGGGACAGGGTTGGGGGAGCAGTACTTC.

The chain joins TRBV10-2 to TRBJ2-6; TRBD1 matches 9 bases. Per germline, CDR1 WSHSY and CDR2 SAAADI. CDR3 size: 17 residues. Germline trimming cut 2 bases from V and 1 base from J; bases unmatched to any gene: 3. CDR3 DNA sequence: TGCGCCAGCAGTGAGCCGGGACAGGGATCTGGGGCCAACGTCCTGACTTTC. Its translation is CASSEPGQGSGANVLTF.

The chain recombines TRBV10-3 with TRBJ1-1; possible D gene TRBD1, 5 bases. The germline CDR1 and CDR2 sequences are ENHRY and SYGVKD. The length of the CDR3 is 14 residues. V lost 6 bases and J lost 0, with 11 bases in between. The CDR3 loop is CAIRTQGMNTEAFF. In nucleotides, the CDR3 is TGTGCCATCAGGACTCAGGGAATGAACACTGAAGCTTTCTTT.

The chain links TRBV6-5 to TRBJ1-1; TRBD1 might be the D (6 bases). Germline loops: CDR1 MNHEY, CDR2 SVGAGI. This CDR3 region has 15 residues. Trimming shortened V by 6 bases and J by 0 bases, and 14 bases separated the two germline ends. The CDR3 DNA reads as TGTGCCAGCAGCGCCCTTGGACAGATGAACACTGAAGCTTTCTTT. Its translation is CASSALGQMNTEAFF.

The rearrangement links TRBV6-6 to TRBJ2-1, with 9 nucleotides matching TRBD1. V trimming: 5 bases; J trimming: 7 bases; junction bases outside the gene matches: 0. Germline lookup yields CDR1 MNHNY and CDR2 SVGAGI (reference sequence). The CDR3 contains 12 residues. The CDR3 protein is CASSDRGNEQFF. In DNA, the CDR3 is TGTGCCAGCAGTGACAGGGGGAATGAGCAGTTCTTC.

This chain joins TRBV7-3 and TRBJ1-1; D gene ambiguous. The CDR3 consists of 13 residues. Trimming took off 3 bases at V and 1 base at J, with 6 bases between the two ends. Per the germline V gene, CDR1 is SGHTA and CDR2 is FQGTGA. The CDR3 nucleotides read TGTGCCAGCAGCTTTGGACGGAACACTGAAGCTTTCTTT. Residues: CASSFGRNTEAFF.

The CDR3 DNA is TGTGCCAGCAGTTCCGCCGGAGGGTACAAACTGTTTTTT. This sequence encodes CASSSAGGYKLFF. V is TRBV12-3 or TRBV12-4 and J is TRBJ1-4, with D unclear. This CDR3 region has 13 residues. The ends were cut back, 4 bases at V and 11 bases at J, with 14 bases in the middle.

The rearrangement uses TRBV7-8 and TRBJ2-1; 8 nucleotides agree with TRBD2. The germline V gene encodes CDR1 SGHVS and CDR2 FQNEAQ. CDR3 length: 19 residues. The junction had 17 bases not matched to a gene; V was cut back by 5 bases and J by 2 bases. The chain's CDR3 is CASSPGLVGGHSTYNEQFF. DNA of the CDR3: TGTGCCAGCAGCCCGGGACTAGTGGGGGGCCACTCTACCTACAATGAGCAGTTCTTC.

The V call is TRBV5-8, the J call TRBJ2-1; D not resolved. V lost 4 bases and J lost 2, with 13 bases in between. Germline lookup yields CDR1 SGHTS and CDR2 YDEGEE. The CDR3 covers 15 residues. CDR3 nucleotide sequence: TGTGCCAGCAGCCTCGACATCAACACCTACAATGAGCAGTTCTTC. It yields the protein CASSLDINTYNEQFF.

V gene TRBV4-1 combines with J gene TRBJ1-5; weak D call: TRBD1 (5 bases). This CDR3 comprises 17 residues. Per the germline V gene, CDR1 is MGHRA and CDR2 is YSYEKL. V was clipped by 3 bases and J by 5 bases, with 20 bases between them. The CDR3 loop reads CASSQGSLTARYQPQHF. CDR3 sequence (DNA): TGCGCCAGCAGCCAGGGCTCGTTGACAGCTCGCTATCAGCCCCAGCATTTT.

The chain combines TRBV2 with TRBJ1-4; D may be TRBD1 (5 bases). V shed 6 bases and J shed 7 bases, with 21 bases lying between them. The CDR3 covers 16 residues. The V gene's germline CDR1 is SNHLY and CDR2 FYNNEI. The CDR3 DNA reads as TGTGCCAGCAGCAGGGACGGGGATAAGCACGGTGAAAAACTGTTTTTT. Its protein is CASSRDGDKHGEKLFF.

This clone is a singleton in its sample. The chain is built from TRBV7-2 and TRBJ2-3; D gene uncertain. Looked up from germline, CDR1 is SGHTA and CDR2 is FQGNSA. The V and J ends lost 8 bases and 4 bases respectively, with 7 bases between them. The CDR3 loop spans 11 amino acids. CDR3 DNA sequence: TGTGCCAGCGGGTACGCAGATACGCAGTATTTT. This gives the protein CASGYADTQYF.

V is TRBV18 and J is TRBJ1-4; D might be TRBD1 (5 bases). V was clipped by 0 bases and J by 3 bases, with 8 bases between them. CDR1 and CDR2 (germline): KGHSH, LQKENI. This CDR3 has 15 residues. CDR3 sequence reads: CASSPPWGPNEKLFF. The CDR3 DNA is TGTGCCAGCTCACCACCCTGGGGCCCTAATGAAAAACTGTTTTTT.

The chain is built from TRBV9 and TRBJ1-3; D gene unclear. The germline gives CDR1 SGDLS, CDR2 YYNGEE. The CDR3 contains 16 residues. The V and J ends lost 0 bases and 0 bases respectively, with 10 bases between them. CDR3 protein: CASSVGPSTSGNTIYF. The CDR3 DNA reads TGTGCCAGCAGCGTAGGTCCCTCCACCTCTGGAAACACCATATATTTT.